Presented here are 21 T cell receptor beta chains from one specimen sequenced in a study of response to subunit inactivated influenza vaccine. TCRdb recomputed calls from the RT-PCR reads with MiXCR, one row per CDR3 protein. Here the sample spans about 780,000 distinct CDR3 sequences, around a sixth being singletons. Source: PBMCs from blood, taken about 5 days after vaccination. Every receptor here comes from a man over 45 who received an inactivated influenza vaccine.

This clonotype was seen more than once but under ten times. The V gene is TRBV4-3, the J gene TRBJ2-1, with 7 bases identical to TRBD1. Germline CDR1 LGHNA, CDR2 YSLEER. The CDR3 consists of 15 residues. Germline trimming cut 4 bases from V and 8 bases from J; bases unmatched to any gene: 11. The CDR3 DNA is TGCGCCAGCAGCCCCGGGACCCAAGGGGGCGATGAGCAGTTCTTC. This gives the protein CASSPGTQGGDEQFF.

This clonotype has ten or more counts. The V and J genes are TRBV10-3 and TRBJ2-3, with a possible D match to TRBD1 (5 bases). V lost 6 bases, J lost 4 bases, and 8 bases lay in between. Germline lookup yields CDR1 ENHRY and CDR2 SYGVKD. The length of the CDR3 is 12 residues. Written as DNA, the CDR3 is TGTGCCATCAGATCAGGGTCAGATACGCAGTATTTT. Amino acids: CAIRSGSDTQYF.

This chain joins TRBV29-1 and TRBJ2-1; D unclear. Trimming cost V 5 bases and J 9 bases, with 11 bases left between them. There are 11 residues in the CDR3. The germline gives CDR1 SQVTM, CDR2 ANQGSEA. CDR3 in amino acids: CSVPLMSEQFF. In DNA, the CDR3 is TGCAGCGTTCCGCTTATGAGTGAGCAGTTCTTC.

The rearrangement links TRBV4-3 to TRBJ2-3; 9 bases match TRBD1. CDR1 and CDR2 (germline): LGHNA, YSLEER. J lost 7 bases, V lost 4 bases, and 9 bases had no gene match. CDR3 size: 15 residues. The CDR3 region has the DNA TGCGCCAGCAGCCCCACAACAGGGGGCCGGCATACGCAGTATTTT. Amino acid sequence: CASSPTTGGRHTQYF.

V gene TRBV2 combines with J gene TRBJ2-7; 9 bases line up with TRBD1. The CDR3 loop spans 16 amino acids. V shed 10 bases, J shed 5 bases, and the junction held 18 bases outside the gene matches. Germline V gene sequence: CDR1 SNHLY, CDR2 FYNNEI. The CDR3 DNA is TGTGCCACCGGATCGGGGTCCGGGACAGGGTTCCACGAGCAGTACTTC. Translation gives CATGSGSGTGFHEQYF.

The rearrangement uses TRBV3-1 and TRBJ2-7, with D tentatively TRBD1 (5 bases). This CDR3 contains 15 residues. The V end was cut by 1 base, the J end by 6 bases, with 16 bases between. Looked up from germline, CDR1 is LGHDT and CDR2 is YNNKEL (reference sequence). In nucleotides, the CDR3 is TGTGCCAGCAGCCAAGGGCGCATGGGGCTTCTCGAGCAGTACTTC. Amino acids: CASSQGRMGLLEQYF.

This clonotype was counted at least ten times. The chain recombines TRBV6-5 with TRBJ2-1; tentatively, D is TRBD2 (5 bases). The CDR3 has 14 residues. Trimming stripped 0 bases from V and 7 bases from J, with 10 bases between. Germline CDR1 and CDR2: MNHEY and SVGAGI. CDR3 DNA sequence: TGTGCCAGCAGTTACTCGTGGACGGGGAATGAGCAGTTCTTC. This encodes CASSYSWTGNEQFF.

This clonotype was seen a few times. The chain couples TRBV7-9 to TRBJ2-3; 7 nucleotides line up with TRBD1. The CDR3 totals 12 residues. Germline V CDR1 and CDR2: SEHNR, FQNEAQ (reference sequence). For the CDR3, the DNA is TGTGCGACAGGGAAGGGCACAGATACGCAGTATTTT. Protein product: CATGKGTDTQYF.

This clonotype was seen more than once but under ten times. The CDR3 coding sequence is TGTGCCAGCAGGGGTCAGGGAGCAACCCCCTACGAGCAGTACTTC. Its protein product is CASRGQGATPYEQYF. The rearrangement uses TRBV25-1 and TRBJ2-7; D possibly uses TRBD1 or TRBD2 (5 bases each). The V gene lost 6 bases and the J gene lost 2 bases, with 17 bases spanning the gap. This CDR3 contains 15 residues. The germline V gene encodes CDR1 MGHDK and CDR2 SYGVNS.

V is TRBV20-1 and J is TRBJ2-5, with D possibly TRBD2 on 5 matching bases. Germline lookup yields CDR1 DFQATT and CDR2 SNEGSKA (reference sequence). CDR3 length: 14 amino acids. V was trimmed by 0 bases and J by 5 bases, leaving 13 bases between them. The DNA for the CDR3 is TGCAGTGCTAGAGACCCTACGGGGTCGGAGACCCAGTACTTC. Amino acids: CSARDPTGSETQYF.

The gene calls are TRBV28 and TRBJ2-4; 13 nucleotides line up with TRBD2. This CDR3 has 18 amino acids. CDR1 MDHEN and CDR2 SYDVKM come from the germline V gene. The V segment lost 6 bases and the J segment 0 bases; nucleotides outside the gene matches: 8. The CDR3 reads CASSPTSGRPLAKNIQYF. DNA for the CDR3: TGTGCCAGCAGCCCGACTAGCGGGAGGCCCCTAGCCAAAAACATTCAGTACTTC.

This clonotype was detected only a few times. This chain joins TRBV28 and TRBJ2-7; D unresolved. The germline gives CDR1 MDHEN, CDR2 SYDVKM. The V and J ends lost 4 bases and 6 bases respectively, with 4 bases between them. The length of the CDR3 is 10 residues. In DNA, the CDR3 is TGTGCCAGCAGTTCATTCGAGCAGTACTTC. Its protein is CASSSFEQYF.

The chain links TRBV5-6 to TRBJ2-1, with D possibly called TRBD1 or TRBD2 (5 bases each). V gave up 0 bases and J gave up 8 bases, with 6 bases separating them. Germline loops: CDR1 SGHDT, CDR2 YYEEEE. This CDR3 is built from 12 residues. The CDR3 coding sequence is TGTGCCAGCAGCTTGGGGGACGATGAGCAGTTCTTC. Translating it yields CASSLGDDEQFF.

In its sample, this clonotype was seen a few times. This chain joins TRBV7-8 and TRBJ2-1; perhaps TRBD2 as D (6 bases). The germline V gene encodes CDR1 SGHVS and CDR2 FQNEAQ. The ends were cut back, 2 bases at V and 6 bases at J, with 14 bases in the middle. The CDR3 contains 15 residues. The CDR3 sequence: CASSLRLDPFNEQFF. The CDR3, as DNA: TGTGCCAGCAGCTTAAGACTAGACCCCTTCAATGAGCAGTTCTTC.

This clonotype was found a few times. The rearrangement links TRBV5-4 to TRBJ1-2, with a tentative D call TRBD1 (5 bases). CDR1 and CDR2 (germline): SGHNT, YYREEE (reference sequence). CDR3 length: 12 amino acids. V lost 2 bases and J 8 bases, leaving 10 bases between the germline ends. DNA for the CDR3: TGTGCCAGCAGCTTACAGGTTGGGGGCTACACCTTC. This codes for CASSLQVGGYTF.

This clonotype was counted only a few times. The CDR3 sequence is CSATGTSEVEQYF. Written as DNA, the CDR3 is TGCAGTGCTACCGGGACATCCGAAGTCGAGCAGTACTTC. The chain has TRBV20-1 and TRBJ2-7; possible D gene TRBD1, 6 bases. Trimming shortened V by 4 bases and J by 6 bases, and 16 bases separated the two germline ends. Germline CDR1 DFQATT, CDR2 SNEGSKA (reference sequence). The CDR3 has 13 residues.

The chain combines TRBV12-3 or TRBV12-4 with TRBJ2-5; TRBD1 agrees at 7 bases. The J segment lost 4 bases and the V segment lost 5 bases, leaving 7 bases of the junction unmatched. CDR3 length: 14 residues. The DNA of the CDR3 is TGTGCCAGCAGTCTTACGACAGGGCGAGAGACCCAGTACTTC. Encoded protein: CASSLTTGRETQYF.

The table lists this clonotype with a few counts. The chain uses TRBV20-1 and TRBJ2-7; 9 bases are a match to TRBD1. The V and J ends lost 0 bases and 2 bases, in that order; junction bases with no gene match: 8. This CDR3 has 16 amino acids. Germline V gene data show CDR1 as DFQATT and CDR2 as SNEGSKA (reference sequence). CDR3 sequence reads: CSAREQPGTGTYEQYF. For the CDR3, the DNA is TGCAGTGCTAGAGAACAACCCGGGACAGGGACCTACGAGCAGTACTTC.

This clonotype was counted a few times. The chain carries TRBV15 and TRBJ2-1, with 9 bases identical to TRBD2. This CDR3 has 16 residues. The J segment lost 6 bases and the V segment lost 0 bases, leaving 6 bases of the junction unmatched. Germline V gene data show CDR1 as LNHNV and CDR2 as YYDKDF (reference sequence). This chain's CDR3 is CATSRELASGANEQFF. The DNA of the CDR3 is TGTGCCACCAGCAGAGAATTAGCTAGCGGGGCCAATGAGCAGTTCTTC.

The V call is TRBV5-1, the J call TRBJ2-3; a weak D match, TRBD2 (6 bases). The CDR3 runs 17 residues. Trimming removed 0 bases at V and 2 bases at J, with 16 bases between. CDR1 and CDR2 from the germline V gene are SGHRS and YFSETQ. CDR3 in DNA: TGCGCCAGCAGCTTGGCCGACGGGGTGCGGGACACAGATACGCAGTATTTT. Translated: CASSLADGVRDTDTQYF.

This clonotype was counted ten times or more. The rearrangement joins TRBV4-3 to TRBJ2-1; D is perhaps TRBD2 (6 bases). Germline-derived CDR1 and CDR2 are LGHNA and YSLEER. The CDR3 spans 15 residues. Trimming cost V 3 bases and J 0 bases, with 9 bases left between them. The CDR3 nucleotides read TGCGCCAGCAGCCACCTAGCGAGCTCCTACAATGAGCAGTTCTTC. It translates to CASSHLASSYNEQFF.